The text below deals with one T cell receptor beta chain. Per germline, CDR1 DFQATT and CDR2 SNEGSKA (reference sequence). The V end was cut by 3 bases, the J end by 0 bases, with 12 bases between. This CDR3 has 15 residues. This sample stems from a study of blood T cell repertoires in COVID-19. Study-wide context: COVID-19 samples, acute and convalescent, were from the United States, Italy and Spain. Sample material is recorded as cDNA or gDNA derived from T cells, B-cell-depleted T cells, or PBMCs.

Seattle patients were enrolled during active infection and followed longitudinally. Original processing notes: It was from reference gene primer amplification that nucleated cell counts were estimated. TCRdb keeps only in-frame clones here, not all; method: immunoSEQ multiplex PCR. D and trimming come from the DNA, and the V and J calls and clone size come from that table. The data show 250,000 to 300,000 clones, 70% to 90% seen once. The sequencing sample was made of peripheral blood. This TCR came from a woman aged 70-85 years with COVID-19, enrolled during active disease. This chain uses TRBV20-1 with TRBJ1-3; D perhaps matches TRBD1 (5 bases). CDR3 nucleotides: TGCAGTGCTAGTCAGGGCGGATTCTCTGGAAACACCATATATTTT. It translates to CSASQGGFSGNTIYF.